These 22 T cell receptor beta chains came from one sample sequenced in a study of cytomegalovirus exposure and HLA in healthy donors. In the PCR, 60 Vbeta and 13 Jbeta primers were used. Produced via immunoSEQ multiplex PCR; TCRdb's table is partial and in-frame only. The sample yields over 100,000 clones, 78% seen once. Sequenced sample: PBMCs. The source of these receptors is a woman in her 30s in good health and CMV-seropositive.

DNA for the CDR3: TGTGCCAGCAGCGTTAGCGGGGGAGCTAGCTCCTACAATGAGCAGTTCTTC. This codes for CASSVSGGASSYNEQFF. This chain links TRBV9 with TRBJ2-1, with 9 bases aligning to TRBD2. In germline, CDR1 is SGDLS, CDR2 YYNGEE. This CDR3 contains 17 residues. Trimming cost V 2 bases and J 0 bases; bases outside gene matches: 6.

This clone is a singleton in its sample. The V call is TRBV7-8, the J call TRBJ1-2; TRBD1 might be the D (6 bases). The V gene lost 0 bases and the J gene lost 2 bases, with 13 bases spanning the gap. Germline V gene lookup returns CDR1 SGHVS and CDR2 FQNEAQ. The CDR3 covers 16 residues. The CDR3 loop reads CASSLAPGGQNYGYTF. CDR3 DNA sequence: TGTGCCAGCAGCTTAGCCCCGGGGGGGCAGAACTATGGCTACACCTTC. Full variable domain (remainder filled in from reference TRBV7-8 and TRBJ1-2): GAGVSQSPRYKVAKRGQDVALRCDPISGHVSLFWYQQALGQGPEFLTYFQNEAQLDKSGLPSDRFFAERPEGSVSTLKIQRTQQEDSAVYLCASSLAPGGQNYGYTFGSGTRLTVV.

V usage is TRBV30 and J usage is TRBJ1-4, with 7 bases lining up with TRBD1. CDR3 length equals 15 residues. The V gene's germline CDR1 is GTSNPN and CDR2 SVGIG (reference sequence). V shed 2 bases and J 0 bases; nucleotides not matched to a gene: 3. The CDR3 protein is CAWSTTGATNEKLFF. The CDR3 coding sequence is TGTGCCTGGAGTACAACAGGGGCAACTAATGAAAAACTGTTTTTT.

This clone was counted a few times. The chain is built from TRBV7-9 and TRBJ1-1; D ambiguous. This CDR3 comprises 13 residues. From germline, CDR1 is SEHNR and CDR2 FQNEAQ (reference sequence). Deletions cut 2 bases from V and 4 bases from J, with 8 bases between. The CDR3 loop is CASSLSMSTEAFF. In nucleotides, the CDR3 is TGTGCCAGCAGCTTAAGTATGAGCACTGAAGCTTTCTTT.

The chain carries TRBV7-9 and TRBJ1-4, with a weak D call TRBD1 (5 bases). Germline V lookup: CDR1 SEHNR, CDR2 FQNEAQ (reference sequence). V lost 8 bases, J lost 6 bases, and 10 bases lay in between. The CDR3 has 12 amino acids. CDR3 amino acids: CASGRGHEKLFF. The DNA for the CDR3 is TGTGCCAGCGGAAGGGGCCATGAAAAACTGTTTTTT.

The chain employs TRBV5-4 and TRBJ2-3; the match to TRBD2 covers 12 bases. Germline lookup yields CDR1 SGHNT and CDR2 YYREEE (reference sequence). CDR3 size: 17 residues. Trimming cost V 0 bases and J 4 bases; bases outside gene matches: 6. The CDR3 nucleotides read TGTGCCAGCAGCTTGGCCAGAGCTAGCGGGGGGGCAGATACGCAGTATTTT. Translated: CASSLARASGGADTQYF. Variable domain in full (rest from reference TRBV5-4 and TRBJ2-3): ETGVTQSPTHLIKTRGQQVTLRCSSQSGHNTVSWYQQALGQGPQFIFQYYREEENGRGNFPPRFSGLQFPNYSSELNVNALELDDSALYLCASSLARASGGADTQYFGPGTRLTVL.

The chain combines TRBV5-4 with TRBJ1-4, with TRBD1 as a possible D gene (6 bases). This CDR3 has 16 residues. The V end was cut by 2 bases, the J end by 6 bases, with 17 bases between. Germline V gene sequence: CDR1 SGHNT, CDR2 YYREEE (reference sequence). CDR3 loop: CASSFISPNRDEKLFF. The DNA of the CDR3 is TGTGCCAGCAGCTTTATAAGTCCTAACAGGGATGAAAAACTGTTTTTT.

The genes are TRBV19 and TRBJ2-7; TRBD1 matches at 11 bases. The germline V gene encodes CDR1 LNHDA and CDR2 SQIVND (reference sequence). CDR3 length: 15 residues. V trimming: 4 bases; J trimming: 4 bases; junction bases outside the gene matches: 6. CDR3 loop: CASSTGTGGKYEQYF. CDR3 nucleotide sequence: TGTGCCAGTAGTACCGGGACAGGGGGTAAATACGAGCAGTACTTC.

The rearrangement links TRBV6-6 to TRBJ1-1; 10 bases match TRBD1. Trimming cost V 2 bases and J 4 bases; bases outside gene matches: 1. The germline V gene encodes CDR1 MNHNY and CDR2 SVGAGI (reference sequence). This CDR3 spans 14 amino acids. CDR3 loop: CASSYGTGVTEAFF. The CDR3 DNA sequence: TGTGCCAGCAGTTACGGGACAGGGGTCACTGAAGCTTTCTTT.

In regard to this clone: It is unclear where the CDR3 begins or ends on the DNA, so no DNA is shown, and the CDR3 is as TCRdb lists it. This chain links TRBV2 with TRBJ2-7; the table's D call, TRBD2, was not checked against the DNA. Germline values: CDR1 SNHLY, CDR2 FYNNEI. The CDR3 adds up to 14 amino acids, both ends counted. CDR3 sequence: CASSEFGAGDEQYF.

This rearrangement joins TRBV7-3 to TRBJ2-5; TRBD1 might be the D (5 bases). CDR1 and CDR2 (germline): SGHTA, FQGTGA. V was clipped by 8 bases and J by 5 bases, with 12 bases between them. CDR3 size: 12 residues. This CDR3 is CASSFSGETQYF. In nucleotides, the CDR3 is TGTGCCAGCTCCTTCTCAGGGGAGACCCAGTACTTC.

This sequence joins TRBV4-1 and TRBJ1-6; D call uncertain. Germline lookup yields CDR1 MGHRA and CDR2 YSYEKL. Trimming took off 1 base at V and 6 bases at J, with 10 bases between the two ends. This CDR3 is 15 amino acids long. The CDR3 sequence: CASSQAQNLNSPLHF. In DNA, the CDR3 is TGCGCCAGCAGCCAAGCACAGAATCTTAATTCACCCCTCCACTTT.

The chain uses TRBV7-2 and TRBJ1-2, with D unclear. V lost 3 bases to trimming and J lost 8 bases, with 13 bases between them. This CDR3 contains 13 residues. CDR1 is SGHTA, CDR2 FQGNSA, per germline. CDR3 in amino acids: CASSFDGGGGYTF. The CDR3 bases are TGTGCCAGCAGCTTTGACGGTGGAGGAGGCTACACCTTC.

This clone was recorded once. Other DNA sequences from this sample encode an identical CDR3 as well. The rearrangement uses TRBV5-1 and TRBJ2-5; TRBD1 matches at 9 bases. Germline CDR1 is SGHRS and CDR2 is YFSETQ. J lost 5 bases, V lost 3 bases, and 5 bases had no gene match. This CDR3 has 14 amino acids. CDR3: CASSSGQGRETQYF. The CDR3 DNA reads TGCGCCAGCAGCTCGGGACAGGGACGCGAGACCCAGTACTTC.

This clone is a singleton in its sample. This chain uses TRBV28 with TRBJ2-6; D gene ambiguous. CDR3 length: 15 amino acids. CDR1 is MDHEN, CDR2 SYDVKM, per germline. V lost 5 bases and J lost 0, with 8 bases in between. The CDR3 sequence is CASSTGGSGANVLTF. The CDR3 nucleotides read TGTGCCAGCAGTACCGGTGGCTCTGGGGCCAACGTCCTGACTTTC.

The chain has TRBV27 and TRBJ2-5; the D gene is possibly TRBD2 (5 bases). V lost 0 bases, J lost 5 bases, and 7 bases lay in between. CDR3 length equals 13 residues. Germline assignment: CDR1 MNHEY and CDR2 SMNVEV (reference sequence). CDR3 protein: CASSLSSAETQYF. CDR3 nucleotides: TGTGCCAGCAGTTTATCTAGCGCGGAGACCCAGTACTTC.

This clone has more than one count but fewer than ten. The rearrangement uses TRBV5-6 and TRBJ1-2; a weak D match, TRBD1 (5 bases). This CDR3 is built from 14 residues. V lost 6 bases and J 4 bases, leaving 16 bases between the germline ends. Germline CDR1 reads SGHDT; CDR2 reads YYEEEE. The CDR3 nucleotides read TGTGCCAGCACTCCCGGCGGGGGGACCTATGGCTACACCTTC. Translating it yields CASTPGGGTYGYTF. Based on the CDR3 plus reference TRBV5-6 and TRBJ1-2, the full variable domain is DAGVTQSPTHLIKTRGQQVTLRCSPKSGHDTVSWYQQALGQGPQFIFQYYEEEERQRGNFPDRFSGHQFPNYSSELNVNALLLGDSALYLCASTPGGGTYGYTFGSGTRLTVV.

This sequence joins TRBV28 and TRBJ1-2, with D unresolved. The CDR3 extends over 17 amino acids. V dropped 6 bases and J dropped 8 bases, with 28 bases sitting between them. Germline lookup yields CDR1 MDHEN and CDR2 SYDVKM. In nucleotides, the CDR3 is TGTGCCAGCAGGCCTATCGCGGCGGGAACAGTAGCCTGGGGCTACACCTTC. Translated, it gives CASRPIAAGTVAWGYTF.

The J gene is TRBJ1-1, the V gene TRBV7-3; TRBD1 might be the D (5 bases). The germline V gene encodes CDR1 SGHTA and CDR2 FQGTGA. The V end was cut by 2 bases, the J end by 8 bases, with 9 bases between. This CDR3 has 12 residues. As DNA, the CDR3 is TGTGCCAGCAGCTTAGTGGGGGGGGAAGCTTTCTTT. This sequence encodes CASSLVGGEAFF.

The chain links TRBV2 to TRBJ2-1; 9 bases match TRBD2. V gave up 2 bases and J gave up 9 bases; unmatched junction bases: 20. This CDR3 has 19 residues. Germline CDR1 SNHLY, CDR2 FYNNEI. The CDR3 DNA reads as TGTGCCAGCAGTGAAAGGGACCCGACGGGAGCGGGGGGTTTACCTGAGCAGTTCTTC. Amino acids: CASSERDPTGAGGLPEQFF.

The chain combines TRBV6-5 with TRBJ1-2; TRBD1 is a possible D gene (5 bases). Germline lookup yields CDR1 MNHEY and CDR2 SVGAGI. The CDR3 is 14 amino acids. V gave up 6 bases and J gave up 0 bases, with 11 bases separating them. CDR3 protein: CASSLGASNYGYTF. For the CDR3, the DNA is TGTGCCAGCAGCCTAGGGGCTTCTAACTATGGCTACACCTTC.

The chain carries TRBV5-1 and TRBJ1-2; 7 bases are a match to TRBD1. Germline loops: CDR1 SGHRS, CDR2 YFSETQ. The CDR3 sequence is 13 residues long. V trimming: 4 bases; J trimming: 6 bases; junction bases outside the gene matches: 6. The CDR3 coding sequence is TGCGCCAGCAGCATAAACAGGGGTGATGGCTACACCTTC. Translated: CASSINRGDGYTF.